The rows below give T cell receptor beta chains drawn from one sample of a study of T-cell memory formation after mild COVID-19. A single record per CDR3 protein comes from TCRdb applying MiXCR to the 5' RACE reads. The sample carries 350,000 or so distinct CDR3 sequences, under 25% recorded once. Source material: PBMCs or a T cell subset sorted from them (not recorded which). Receptors were obtained from an adult woman who had mild COVID-19 (a few samples of this study predate the infection). Cell type and time point are not known. CDR3s include the opening cysteine and the closing phenylalanine or tryptophan.

v_gene	j_gene	CDR3aa
TRBV6-6	TRBJ2-1	CASSPTGHEQFF
TRBV25-1	TRBJ2-7	CASSSWREYEQYF
TRBV6-5	TRBJ1-1	CASSYGPGSGEAFF
TRBV6-2/TRBV6-3	TRBJ2-7	CASSYGRSRESSYEQYF
TRBV11-3	TRBJ2-2	CASSLDWGRTTSGANTGELFF
TRBV7-2	TRBJ2-3	CASSSSIPKMTPDTQYF
TRBV4-1	TRBJ2-3	CASSQGQGGRTDTQYF
TRBV7-2	TRBJ2-7	CASSRRETYEQYF
TRBV5-5	TRBJ2-2	CASSLAGTRNTGELFF
TRBV7-9	TRBJ2-1	CASSQGTAGYNEQFF
TRBV24-1	TRBJ2-5	CATSDVGTGGGETQYF
TRBV6-5	TRBJ2-1	CASRLTGTPELPSSYNEQFF
TRBV24-1	TRBJ2-3	CATSDPPGTSEADTQYF
TRBV2	TRBJ2-1	CASRDLAGGSYNEQFF
TRBV29-1	TRBJ2-7	CSVGDYEQYF
TRBV5-5	TRBJ2-1	CASSLEPGAIYNEQFF
TRBV27	TRBJ2-1	CASSLSPFRAWVF
TRBV2	TRBJ2-1	CASMGQTSSYNEQFF
TRBV7-3	TRBJ2-2	CASSPQGGNTGELFF
TRBV7-9	TRBJ2-5	CASSPRLAGGFF
TRBV9	TRBJ2-7	CASSPSATLSLYEQYF
TRBV6-5	TRBJ2-5	CASTMGQGATQYF
TRBV19	TRBJ2-7	CASSIEGGYEQYF